This entry lists 13 T cell receptor beta chains sequenced from one sample in a study of yellow fever vaccine responses in identical twins. One entry per CDR3 protein results from TCRdb running MiXCR on the RT-PCR reads. The sample yields roughly 17,000 distinct CDR3 sequences, around 72% seen once. Material: T cells from blood (PBMCs), unsorted or a sorted subset (not recorded which), obtained before or after yellow fever vaccination (not recorded which). These receptor sequences come from a woman aged 18-29 years who received the yellow fever vaccine.

This chain uses TRBV29-1 with TRBJ2-1; D uncertain. CDR3 length equals 13 residues. The V and J ends lost 8 bases and 0 bases respectively, with 11 bases between them. Germline assignment: CDR1 SQVTM and CDR2 ANQGSEA. CDR3 nucleotides: TGCAGCTTAACAGAGAGCTCCTACAATGAGCAGTTCTTC. It encodes CSLTESSYNEQFF.

The chain recombines TRBV11-2 with TRBJ2-7; TRBD1 matches at 8 bases. Germline CDR1 and CDR2: SGHAT and FQNNGV. The CDR3 spans 15 residues. Unmatched junction bases numbered 5, after V lost 1 base and J lost 3 bases. The CDR3 nucleotides read TGTGCCAGCAGCTTAGTAGGGACAGGATACTACGAGCAGTACGTC. It translates to CASSLVGTGYYEQYV.

CDR3 sequence: CASSITGQETQYF. The DNA for the CDR3 is TGCGCCAGCAGCATCACAGGACAAGAGACCCAGTACTTC. This sequence joins TRBV5-1 and TRBJ2-5, with D perhaps TRBD1 (5 bases). CDR1 and CDR2 (germline): SGHRS, YFSETQ. This CDR3 has 13 amino acids. The ends were cut back, 4 bases at V and 2 bases at J, with 9 bases in the middle.

V usage is TRBV11-3 and J usage is TRBJ2-3, with TRBD1 as a possible D gene (5 bases). This CDR3 is built from 16 residues. The germline V gene has CDR1 SGHNT and CDR2 YENEEA. Between the trimmed V and J ends, which lost 0 bases and 2 bases, there was a span of 12 bases. DNA of the CDR3: TGTGCCAGCAGCTTAGAAGGGGTGTCATACACAGATACGCAGTATTTT. It codes for CASSLEGVSYTDTQYF.

The J gene is TRBJ1-5, the V gene TRBV28; D is perhaps TRBD1 (6 bases). Germline CDR1 and CDR2: MDHEN and SYDVKM. Trimming took off 3 bases at V and 2 bases at J, with 11 bases between the two ends. CDR3 length: 15 residues. The CDR3 bases are TGTGCCAGCAGTTTCTTCAGGGGCGGCAATCAGCCCCAGCATTTT. It codes for CASSFFRGGNQPQHF.

The chain recombines TRBV11-2 with TRBJ1-4; no definite D call. The V and J ends lost 5 bases and 3 bases respectively, with 13 bases between them. Germline lookup yields CDR1 SGHAT and CDR2 FQNNGV. The CDR3 contains 15 residues. This CDR3 reads CASSPYTSSNEKLFF. CDR3 coding DNA: TGTGCCAGCAGCCCCTACACTTCGTCTAATGAAAAACTGTTTTTT.

The V call is TRBV2, the J call TRBJ2-5; tentatively, D is TRBD1 (6 bases). V shed 1 base and J shed 0 bases, with 12 bases lying between them. Germline V CDR1 and CDR2: SNHLY, FYNNEI. The length of the CDR3 is 16 residues. CDR3 sequence (DNA): TGTGCCAGCAGTGAAGGTACAGGGTTGGACCAAGAGACCCAGTACTTC. This codes for CASSEGTGLDQETQYF.

V and J are TRBV5-1 and TRBJ2-1, with 8 bases matching TRBD2. The V and J ends lost 2 bases and 0 bases, in that order; junction bases with no gene match: 1. CDR3 size: 15 residues. CDR1 is SGHRS, CDR2 YFSETQ, per germline. In DNA form, the CDR3 reads TGCGCCAGCAGCTTAGCGGGGGCCTCCTACAATGAGCAGTTCTTC. As protein: CASSLAGASYNEQFF.

This clonotype was seen more than once but under ten times. The chain joins TRBV12-3 or TRBV12-4 to TRBJ1-1, with a tentative D call TRBD1 (5 bases). The CDR3 runs 14 residues. Trimming pared 3 bases from V and 7 bases from J, leaving 15 bases between. The DNA of the CDR3 is TGTGCCAGCAGTTTGGGGCAGGGTACCGATGAAGCTTTCTTT. This encodes CASSLGQGTDEAFF.

This chain joins TRBV18 and TRBJ2-4, with TRBD1 matching over 7 bases. The trim removed 2 bases at V and 2 bases at J, leaving 9 bases unmatched. CDR3 length: 17 amino acids. Germline CDR1 reads KGHSH; CDR2 reads LQKENI. This chain's CDR3 is CASSPTWGQRSKNIQYF. CDR3 in DNA: TGTGCCAGCTCACCAACCTGGGGACAGAGATCCAAAAACATTCAGTACTTC.

The J gene is TRBJ2-7, the V gene TRBV20-1; no clear D gene. From germline, CDR1 is DFQATT and CDR2 SNEGSKA (reference sequence). This CDR3 has 11 amino acids. Trimming removed 6 bases at V and 1 base at J, with 7 bases between. DNA of the CDR3: TGCAGTGCAGCCTCTTCCTACGAGCAGTACGTC. It is translated as CSAASSYEQYV.

This clonotype showed up just a few times. This chain connects TRBV4-1 to TRBJ1-5; D possibly corresponds to TRBD1 (5 bases). Germline CDR1 is MGHRA and CDR2 is YSYEKL. This CDR3 contains 15 residues. Deletions cut 0 bases from V and 7 bases from J, with 13 bases between. The CDR3 loop is CASSQEDSEIQPQHF. The CDR3 DNA sequence: TGCGCCAGCAGCCAAGAAGACAGTGAGATCCAGCCCCAGCATTTT.

The V call is TRBV13, the J call TRBJ2-2, with D hard to call. CDR3 length: 15 residues. With 0 bases removed from V and 2 bases from J, the gap between germline ends came to 7 bases. The V gene's germline CDR1 is PRHDT and CDR2 FYEKMQ (reference sequence). CDR3 sequence reads: CASSLGQTNTGELFF. In DNA, the CDR3 is TGTGCCAGCAGCTTAGGACAAACCAACACCGGGGAGCTGTTTTTT.